The sequence of this T cell receptor beta chain was determined in a study of T cell clones after liver transplantation. Study as a whole: Tolerant meant at least one year fully off immunosuppression without liver enzymes above twice normal.

The table came from immunoSEQ multiplex PCR; TCRdb's copy has only in-frame clones and leaves some out. The data contain approximately 65,000 clones, 80% to 95% of them singletons. The length of the CDR3 is 14 residues. The germline V gene has CDR1 SNHLY and CDR2 FYNNEI. V was cut by 6 bases and J by 8 bases, with 16 bases left in between. This material consisted of CD4+ T cells from blood, taken roughly 25 months after liver transplant. This clonotype was obtained from a human patient who received a liver transplant. The graft donor may be the source of some T cells. The chain couples TRBV2 to TRBJ1-4, with D hard to call. The CDR3 coding sequence is TGTGCCAGCAGGGTTTACGACCGAGGGGAAAAACTGTTTTTT. This gives the protein CASRVYDRGEKLFF.